A single sample gave rise to the 12 T cell receptor beta chains below, sequenced in a study of control samples from healthy donors and cancer patients. Sequencing was performed with immunoSEQ multiplex PCR; in TCRdb, only in-frame clones are kept and a portion is missing. The profile shows roughly 130,000 clones, about 95% of them singletons. Sequenced: blood. The receptors derive from a man between 25 and 39 years old in good health.

The chain combines TRBV10-3 with TRBJ1-6; no clear D gene. Germline assignment: CDR1 ENHRY and CDR2 SYGVKD. The CDR3 is made up of 14 amino acids. Trimming took off 8 bases at V and 6 bases at J, with 14 bases between the two ends. CDR3 protein: CAIGESTINSPLHF. The CDR3 DNA reads as TGTGCCATCGGCGAAAGCACAATTAATTCACCCCTCCACTTT.

The chain uses TRBV28 and TRBJ1-5; D unclear. V gave up 5 bases and J gave up 6 bases, with 17 bases separating them. The CDR3 length is 15 residues. Germline-derived CDR1 and CDR2 are MDHEN and SYDVKM. DNA of the CDR3: TGTGCCAGCAGTACCTCGAGGGATTACGGTCAGCCCCAGCATTTT. Translation: CASSTSRDYGQPQHF.

The CDR3 spells CATSDDRRGTQYF. In DNA form, the CDR3 reads TGTGCCACCAGTGATGACCGCCGGGGGACCCAGTACTTC. The chain employs TRBV24-1 and TRBJ2-5; D might be TRBD2 (5 bases). Trimming cost V 3 bases and J 7 bases, with 11 bases left between them. The CDR3 loop spans 13 amino acids. The germline gives CDR1 KGHDR, CDR2 SFDVKD.

The V and J genes are TRBV5-1 and TRBJ1-1; no reliable D call. The CDR3 runs 13 residues. V dropped 0 bases and J dropped 8 bases, with 11 bases sitting between them. Germline-derived CDR1 and CDR2 are SGHRS and YFSETQ. CDR3 in amino acids: CASSLGGNQEAFF. For the CDR3, the DNA is TGCGCCAGCAGCTTGGGCGGGAACCAAGAAGCTTTCTTT. The complete variable domain, with remaining parts taken from reference TRBV5-1 and TRBJ1-1, reads KAGVTQTPRYLIKTRGQQVTLSCSPISGHRSVSWYQQTPGQGLQFLFEYFSETQRNKGNFPGRFSGRQFSNSRSEMNVSTLELGDSALYLCASSLGGNQEAFFGQGTRLTVV.

The table lists this clone with a count of one. The chain couples TRBV5-1 to TRBJ2-5; D might be TRBD2 (5 bases). Germline V gives CDR1 SGHRS, CDR2 YFSETQ. The CDR3 contains 16 residues. V was shortened by 1 base and J by 3 bases, with 16 bases between the two germline ends. The CDR3 DNA reads as TGCGCCAGCAGCTTGACGGCAGGAGGCCAAAAAGAGACCCAGTACTTC. Encoded protein: CASSLTAGGQKETQYF.

The chain carries TRBV29-1 and TRBJ1-1; D may be TRBD1 (6 bases). The germline CDR1 and CDR2 sequences are SQVTM and ANQGSEA. The CDR3 covers 13 residues. Trimming removed 3 bases from V and 10 bases from J, with 18 bases in between. The CDR3 DNA is TGCAGCGTTGAGGCAGGCCCTTCCAGGGGAGCTTTCTTT. It translates to CSVEAGPSRGAFF.

This chain links TRBV7-8 with TRBJ1-1; tentative D call: TRBD1 (5 bases). The germline gives CDR1 SGHVS, CDR2 FQNEAQ. This CDR3 contains 14 residues. V lost 2 bases and J 4 bases, leaving 11 bases between the germline ends. The CDR3 spells CASSLWGGSTEAFF. The CDR3 bases are TGTGCCAGCAGCTTATGGGGGGGAAGCACTGAAGCTTTCTTT.

The rearrangement joins TRBV2 to TRBJ1-4; perhaps TRBD1 as D (5 bases). With 1 base removed from V and 3 bases from J, the gap between germline ends came to 6 bases. CDR3 size: 14 residues. The germline V gene has CDR1 SNHLY and CDR2 FYNNEI. The CDR3 loop reads CASSEGGANEKLFF. DNA of the CDR3: TGTGCCAGCAGTGAAGGGGGGGCTAATGAAAAACTGTTTTTT.

This clone occurred once. The rearrangement links TRBV5-5 to TRBJ1-6; D is perhaps TRBD1 (5 bases). CDR3 length: 14 residues. The V gene lost 0 bases and the J gene lost 6 bases, with 7 bases spanning the gap. CDR1 is SGHKS, CDR2 YYEKEE, per germline (reference sequence). CDR3 coding DNA: TGTGCCAGCAGCTTGGGCGGGGGTAATTCACCCCTCCACTTT. This codes for CASSLGGGNSPLHF.

CDR3 sequence: CASSAHGNFLSGNTIYF. The CDR3 DNA follows: TGTGCCAGCAGTGCGCACGGGAACTTTCTCTCTGGAAACACCATATATTTT. The chain carries TRBV2 and TRBJ1-3; D uncertain. CDR3 length: 17 amino acids. Trimming stripped 4 bases from V and 0 bases from J, with 16 bases between. The germline gives CDR1 SNHLY, CDR2 FYNNEI.

The chain is built from TRBV27 and TRBJ2-7; weak D call: TRBD1 (5 bases). Looked up from germline, CDR1 is MNHEY and CDR2 is SMNVEV (reference sequence). This CDR3 has 12 residues. The V end was cut by 5 bases, the J end by 3 bases, with 8 bases between. The CDR3 loop is CASSPQGYEQYF. CDR3 coding DNA: TGTGCCAGCAGTCCCCAGGGCTACGAGCAGTACTTC.

V gene TRBV6-5 combines with J gene TRBJ1-1; D is ambiguous. Trimming stripped 2 bases from V and 1 base from J, with 11 bases between. The CDR3 is made up of 15 amino acids. CDR1 is MNHEY, CDR2 SVGAGI, per germline. Here the CDR3 DNA reads TGTGCCAGCAGTTACACCTGGGCAGAGAACACTGAAGCTTTCTTT. It is translated as CASSYTWAENTEAFF.